This TCR beta chain was sequenced during a study of response to subunit inactivated influenza vaccine. In TCRdb, the RT-PCR reads were re-called with MiXCR into one record per CDR3 protein. The sample contains just under 550,000 distinct CDR3 sequences, under 25% of which appear only once. Germline V gene sequence: CDR1 SGHTA, CDR2 FQGTGA. The CDR3 runs to 15 residues. V was clipped by 1 base and J by 4 bases, with 10 bases between them. A note on this clonotype: The antigen remains unidentified.

Findings and caveats of the study: Authors suggested each seasonal flu vaccination may recruit only limited numbers of new T cells.

This sample was also put to use in a study of T cells expressing NK-cell markers. Per that paper: The authors generated TCR beta cDNA through 5'RACE template switching with UMIs. According to the study, TCR beta repertoires originated from sorted CD3+CD56+NKG2C+, CD3+CD56+NKG2C- and CD3+CD56-NKG2C+ T cells. In the group of eight sequenced donors, seven were HCMV-seropositive and one was seronegative.

V and J are TRBV7-3 and TRBJ2-2; D is possibly TRBD1 (6 bases). This sequence originates from a man aged 50-60 years who received an inactivated influenza vaccine. The sequences come from CD4+ T cells sorted from PBMCs, collected approximately 12 days after vaccination. CDR3 bases: TGTGCCAGCAGCTTAAATGCAGGGGTCACCGGGGAGCTGTTTTTT. Its protein product is CASSLNAGVTGELFF.